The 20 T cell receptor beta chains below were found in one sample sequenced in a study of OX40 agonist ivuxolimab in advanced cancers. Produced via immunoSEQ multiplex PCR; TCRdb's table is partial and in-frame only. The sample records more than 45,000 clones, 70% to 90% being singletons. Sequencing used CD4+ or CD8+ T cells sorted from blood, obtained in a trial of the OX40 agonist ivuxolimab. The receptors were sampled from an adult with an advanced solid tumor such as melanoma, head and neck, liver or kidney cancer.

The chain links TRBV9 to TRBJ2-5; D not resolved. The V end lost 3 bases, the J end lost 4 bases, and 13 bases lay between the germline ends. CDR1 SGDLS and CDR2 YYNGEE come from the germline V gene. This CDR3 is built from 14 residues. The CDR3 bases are TGTGCCAGCAGCGCCCGGCCGGAAGGAGAGACCCAGTACTTC. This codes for CASSARPEGETQYF.

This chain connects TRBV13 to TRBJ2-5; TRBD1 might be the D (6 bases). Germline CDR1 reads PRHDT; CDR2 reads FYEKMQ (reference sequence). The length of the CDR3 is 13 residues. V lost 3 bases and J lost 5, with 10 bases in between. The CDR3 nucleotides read TGTGCCAGCAGCTTTGGACAGAGGGAGACCCAGTACTTC. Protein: CASSFGQRETQYF.

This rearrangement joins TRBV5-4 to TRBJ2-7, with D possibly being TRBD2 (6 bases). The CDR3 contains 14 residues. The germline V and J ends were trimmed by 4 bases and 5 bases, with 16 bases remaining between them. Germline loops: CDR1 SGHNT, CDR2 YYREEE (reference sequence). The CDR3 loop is CASSLWSGSDEQYF. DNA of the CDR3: TGTGCCAGCAGCCTATGGTCCGGGAGTGACGAGCAGTACTTC.

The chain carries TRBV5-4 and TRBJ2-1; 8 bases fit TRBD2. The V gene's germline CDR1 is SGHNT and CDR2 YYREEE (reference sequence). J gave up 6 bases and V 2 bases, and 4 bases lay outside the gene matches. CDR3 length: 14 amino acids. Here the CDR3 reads CASSFAGRANEQFF. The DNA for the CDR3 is TGTGCCAGCAGCTTTGCCGGGAGGGCCAATGAGCAGTTCTTC.

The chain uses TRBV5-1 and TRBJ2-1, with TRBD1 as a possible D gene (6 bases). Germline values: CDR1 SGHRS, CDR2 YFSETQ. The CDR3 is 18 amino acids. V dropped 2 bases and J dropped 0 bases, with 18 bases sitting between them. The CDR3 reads CASSLPTGTQSSYNEQFF. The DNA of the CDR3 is TGCGCCAGCAGCTTACCGACCGGGACACAGAGCTCCTACAATGAGCAGTTCTTC.

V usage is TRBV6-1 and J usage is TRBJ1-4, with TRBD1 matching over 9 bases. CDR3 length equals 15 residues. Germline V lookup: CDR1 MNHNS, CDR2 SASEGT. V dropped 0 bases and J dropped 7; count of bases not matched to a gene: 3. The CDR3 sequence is CASSEARQGGEKLFF. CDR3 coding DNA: TGTGCCAGCAGTGAAGCGCGACAGGGGGGTGAAAAACTGTTTTTT.

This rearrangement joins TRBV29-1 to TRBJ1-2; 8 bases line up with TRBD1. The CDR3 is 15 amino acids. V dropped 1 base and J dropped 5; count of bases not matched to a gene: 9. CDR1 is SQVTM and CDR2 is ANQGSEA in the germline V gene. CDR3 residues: CSVEVGQGGGYGYTF. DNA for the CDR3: TGCAGCGTTGAAGTAGGACAGGGTGGGGGTTATGGCTACACCTTC.

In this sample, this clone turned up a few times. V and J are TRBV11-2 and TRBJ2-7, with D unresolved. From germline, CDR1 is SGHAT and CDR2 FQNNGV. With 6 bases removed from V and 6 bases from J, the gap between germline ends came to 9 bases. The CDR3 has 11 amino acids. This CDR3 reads CASSEGPEQYF. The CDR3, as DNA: TGTGCCAGCAGTGAAGGGCCCGAGCAGTACTTC. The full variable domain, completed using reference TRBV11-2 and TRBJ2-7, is EAGVAQSPRYKIIEKRQSVAFWCNPISGHATLYWYQQILGQGPKLLIQFQNNGVVDDSQLPKDRFSAERLKGVDSTLKIQPAKLEDSAVYLCASSEGPEQYFGPGTRLTVT.

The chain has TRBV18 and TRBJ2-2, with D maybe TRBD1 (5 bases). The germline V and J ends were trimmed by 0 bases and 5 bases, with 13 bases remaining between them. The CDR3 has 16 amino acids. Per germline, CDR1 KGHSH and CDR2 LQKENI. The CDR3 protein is CASSPPNRTPTGELFF. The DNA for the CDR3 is TGTGCCAGCTCACCACCGAACAGGACCCCGACCGGGGAGCTGTTTTTT.

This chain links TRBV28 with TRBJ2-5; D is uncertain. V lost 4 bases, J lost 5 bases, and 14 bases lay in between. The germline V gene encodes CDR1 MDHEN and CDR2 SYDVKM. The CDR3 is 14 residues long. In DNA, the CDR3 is TGTGCCAGCAGTTCCCTGGTAAGGGCTGAGACCCAGTACTTC. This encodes CASSSLVRAETQYF.

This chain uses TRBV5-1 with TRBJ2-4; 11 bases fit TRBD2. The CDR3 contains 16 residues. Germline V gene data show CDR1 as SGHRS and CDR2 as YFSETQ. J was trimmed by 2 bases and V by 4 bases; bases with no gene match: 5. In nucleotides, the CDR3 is TGCGCCAGCAGCGGAACTAGCGGGAGTTCCAAAAACATTCAGTACTTC. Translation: CASSGTSGSSKNIQYF.

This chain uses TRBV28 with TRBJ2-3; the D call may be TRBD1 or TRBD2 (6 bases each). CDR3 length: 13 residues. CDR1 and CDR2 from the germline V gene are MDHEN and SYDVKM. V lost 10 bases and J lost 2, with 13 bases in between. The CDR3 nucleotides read TGTGCCACCAGGGGCGGGGCCACAGATACGCAGTATTTT. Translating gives CATRGGATDTQYF. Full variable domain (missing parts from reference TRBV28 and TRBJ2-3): DVKVTQSSRYLVKRTGEKVFLECVQDMDHENMFWYRQDPGLGLRLIYFSYDVKMKEKGDIPEGYSVSREKKERFSLILESASTNQTSMYLCATRGGATDTQYFGPGTRLTVL.

For the CDR3, the DNA is TGTGCCAGCTCACCTTCGACTAGCTTAAGCACAGATACGCAGTATTTT. Translating gives CASSPSTSLSTDTQYF. The chain joins TRBV18 to TRBJ2-3, with 7 bases lining up with TRBD2. This CDR3 has 16 residues. Germline CDR1 KGHSH, CDR2 LQKENI. J gave up 0 bases and V 3 bases, and 6 bases lay outside the gene matches.

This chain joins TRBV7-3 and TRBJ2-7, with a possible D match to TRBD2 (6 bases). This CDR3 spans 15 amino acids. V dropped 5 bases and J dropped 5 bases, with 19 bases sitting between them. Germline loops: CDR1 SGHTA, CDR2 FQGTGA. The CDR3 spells CASSLLPGVINEQYF. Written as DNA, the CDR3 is TGTGCCAGCAGCCTGCTTCCGGGAGTAATTAACGAGCAGTACTTC.

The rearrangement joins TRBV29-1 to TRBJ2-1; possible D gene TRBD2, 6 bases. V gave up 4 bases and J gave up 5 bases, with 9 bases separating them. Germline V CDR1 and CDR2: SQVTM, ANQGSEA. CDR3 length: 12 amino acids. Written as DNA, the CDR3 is TGCAGCGTTGCCTCGGGGGACAATGAGCAGTTCTTC. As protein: CSVASGDNEQFF.

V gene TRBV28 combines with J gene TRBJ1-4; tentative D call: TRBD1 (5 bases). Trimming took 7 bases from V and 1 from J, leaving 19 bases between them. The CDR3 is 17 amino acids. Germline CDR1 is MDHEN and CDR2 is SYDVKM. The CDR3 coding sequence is TGTGCCAGCATACCGAACGGGGGGATGGGAACTAATGAAAAACTGTTTTTT. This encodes CASIPNGGMGTNEKLFF. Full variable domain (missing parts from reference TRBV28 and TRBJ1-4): DVKVTQSSRYLVKRTGEKVFLECVQDMDHENMFWYRQDPGLGLRLIYFSYDVKMKEKGDIPEGYSVSREKKERFSLILESASTNQTSMYLCASIPNGGMGTNEKLFFGSGTQLSVL.

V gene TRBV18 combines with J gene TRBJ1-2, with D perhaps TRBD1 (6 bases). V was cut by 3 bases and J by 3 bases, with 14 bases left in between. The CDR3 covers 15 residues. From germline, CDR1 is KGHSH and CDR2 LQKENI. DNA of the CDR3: TGTGCCAGCTCACCCGGACGGGGGGCGGACTATGGCTACACCTTC. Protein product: CASSPGRGADYGYTF.

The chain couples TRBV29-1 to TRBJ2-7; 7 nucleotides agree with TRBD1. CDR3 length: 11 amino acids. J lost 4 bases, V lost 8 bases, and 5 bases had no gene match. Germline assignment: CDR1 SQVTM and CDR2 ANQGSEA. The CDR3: CSMRQGYEQYF. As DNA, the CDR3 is TGCAGCATGAGACAGGGTTACGAGCAGTACTTC.

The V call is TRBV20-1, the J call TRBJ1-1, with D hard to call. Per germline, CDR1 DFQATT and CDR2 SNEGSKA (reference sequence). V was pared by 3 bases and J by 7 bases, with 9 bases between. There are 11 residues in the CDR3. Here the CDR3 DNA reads TGCAGTGCTAGGGGTGTGGGTGAAGCTTTCTTT. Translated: CSARGVGEAFF.

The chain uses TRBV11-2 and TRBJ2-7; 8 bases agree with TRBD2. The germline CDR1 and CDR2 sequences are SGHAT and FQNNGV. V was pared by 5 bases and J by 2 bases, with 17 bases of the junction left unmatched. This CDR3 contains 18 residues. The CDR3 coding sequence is TGTGCCAGCAGCCCTGTGGGGAGGGTAGCGGGGACCCCCTACGAGCAGTACTTC. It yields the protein CASSPVGRVAGTPYEQYF.